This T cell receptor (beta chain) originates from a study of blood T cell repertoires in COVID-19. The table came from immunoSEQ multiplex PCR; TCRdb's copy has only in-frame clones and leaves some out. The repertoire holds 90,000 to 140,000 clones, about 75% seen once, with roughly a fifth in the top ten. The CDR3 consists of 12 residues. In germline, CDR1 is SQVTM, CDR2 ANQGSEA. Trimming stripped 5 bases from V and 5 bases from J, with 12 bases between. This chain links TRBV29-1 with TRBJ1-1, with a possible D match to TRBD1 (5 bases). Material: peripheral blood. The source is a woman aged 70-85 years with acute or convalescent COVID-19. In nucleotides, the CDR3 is TGCAGCGTTCAGGTCCGGGGGACTGAAGCTTTCTTT. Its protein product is CSVQVRGTEAFF.